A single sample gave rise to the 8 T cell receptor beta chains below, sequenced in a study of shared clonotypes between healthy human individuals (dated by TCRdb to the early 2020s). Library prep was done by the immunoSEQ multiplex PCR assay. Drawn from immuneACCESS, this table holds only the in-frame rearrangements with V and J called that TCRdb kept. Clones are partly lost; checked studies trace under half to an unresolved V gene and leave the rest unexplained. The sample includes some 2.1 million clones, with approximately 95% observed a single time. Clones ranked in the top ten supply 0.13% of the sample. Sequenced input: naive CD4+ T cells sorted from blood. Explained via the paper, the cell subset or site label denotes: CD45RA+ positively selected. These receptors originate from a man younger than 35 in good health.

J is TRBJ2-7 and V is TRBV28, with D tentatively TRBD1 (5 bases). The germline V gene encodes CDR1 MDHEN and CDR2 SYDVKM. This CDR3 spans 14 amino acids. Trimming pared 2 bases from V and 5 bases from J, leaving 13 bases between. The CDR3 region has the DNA TGTGCCAGCAGTTTAGCAGGGCTGGACGACGAGCAGTACTTC. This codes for CASSLAGLDDEQYF.

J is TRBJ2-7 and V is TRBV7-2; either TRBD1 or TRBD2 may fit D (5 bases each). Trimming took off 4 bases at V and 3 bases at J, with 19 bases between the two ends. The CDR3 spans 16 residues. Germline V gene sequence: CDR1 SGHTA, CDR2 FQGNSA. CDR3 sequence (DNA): TGTGCCAGCAGCTCCACCGGGACCCATTCCATCTACGAGCAGTACTTC. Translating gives CASSSTGTHSIYEQYF.

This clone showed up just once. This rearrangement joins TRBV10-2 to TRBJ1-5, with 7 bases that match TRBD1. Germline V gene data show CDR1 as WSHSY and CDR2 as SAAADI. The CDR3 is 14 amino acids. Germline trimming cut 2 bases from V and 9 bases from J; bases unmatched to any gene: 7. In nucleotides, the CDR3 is TGCGCCAGCAGTGAGGAAGACAGGGTCGGGCCCCAGCATTTT. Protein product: CASSEEDRVGPQHF.

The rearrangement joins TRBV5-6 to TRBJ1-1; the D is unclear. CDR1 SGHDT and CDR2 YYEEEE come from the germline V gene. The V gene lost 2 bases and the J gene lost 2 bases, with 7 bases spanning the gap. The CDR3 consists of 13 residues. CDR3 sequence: CASSFSSNTEAFF. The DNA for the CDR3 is TGTGCCAGCAGCTTTTCTAGCAACACTGAAGCTTTCTTT.

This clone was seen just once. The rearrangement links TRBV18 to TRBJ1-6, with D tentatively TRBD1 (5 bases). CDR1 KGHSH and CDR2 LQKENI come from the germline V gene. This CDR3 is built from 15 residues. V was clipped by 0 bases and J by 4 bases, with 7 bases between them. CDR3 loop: CASSPPQGYNSPLHF. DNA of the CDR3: TGTGCCAGCTCACCACCGCAGGGTTATAATTCACCCCTCCACTTT.

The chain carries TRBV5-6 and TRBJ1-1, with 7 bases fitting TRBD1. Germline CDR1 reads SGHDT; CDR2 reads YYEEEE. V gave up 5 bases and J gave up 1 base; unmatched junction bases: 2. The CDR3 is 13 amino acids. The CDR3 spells CASSRDRNTEAFF. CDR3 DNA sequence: TGTGCCAGCAGTCGGGACAGGAACACTGAAGCTTTCTTT.

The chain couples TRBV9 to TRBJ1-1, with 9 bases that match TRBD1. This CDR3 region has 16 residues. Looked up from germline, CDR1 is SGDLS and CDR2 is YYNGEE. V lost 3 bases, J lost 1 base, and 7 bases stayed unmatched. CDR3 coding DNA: TGTGCCAGCAGCGCACCAGGGACAGGGAGGAACACTGAAGCTTTCTTT. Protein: CASSAPGTGRNTEAFF.

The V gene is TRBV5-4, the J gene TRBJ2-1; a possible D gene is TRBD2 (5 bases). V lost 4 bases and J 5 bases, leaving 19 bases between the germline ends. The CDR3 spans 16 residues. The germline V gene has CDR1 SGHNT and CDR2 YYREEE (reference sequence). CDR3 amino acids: CASSGPRPPGNNEQFF. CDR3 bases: TGTGCCAGCAGCGGACCGCGACCCCCGGGGAACAATGAGCAGTTCTTC.